The 32 T cell receptor beta chains below come from one sample, sequenced in a study of blood T cell repertoires in COVID-19. Some clones are missing from TCRdb's copy, which holds only in-frame ones; the method was immunoSEQ multiplex PCR. The sample consists of around 70,000 clones, under 95% of them appearing once. The sample taken for sequencing was peripheral blood. The source is a human donor in a cohort sampled during active COVID-19.

V and J are TRBV7-6 and TRBJ1-3, with D perhaps TRBD1 (6 bases). The CDR3 length is 15 residues. The V end lost 6 bases, the J end lost 4 bases, and 16 bases lay between the germline ends. Germline V gene data show CDR1 as SGHVS and CDR2 as FNYEAQ. CDR3 sequence: CASSQTGFGGNTIYF. The CDR3 DNA reads as TGTGCCAGCAGTCAAACAGGGTTCGGGGGAAACACCATATATTTT. The full variable domain, in which reference TRBV7-6 and TRBJ1-3 provide the parts outside the CDR3, is GAGVSQSPRYKVTKRGQDVALRCDPISGHVSLYWYRQALGQGPEFLTYFNYEAQQDKSGLPNDRFSAERPEGSISTLTIQRTEQRDSAMYRCASSQTGFGGNTIYFGEGSWLTVV.

This clone showed up just once. This chain connects TRBV24-1 to TRBJ2-1; 9 positions match TRBD1. The CDR3 totals 16 residues. Germline lookup yields CDR1 KGHDR and CDR2 SFDVKD. Germline trimming cut 6 bases from V and 0 bases from J; bases unmatched to any gene: 5. In nucleotides, the CDR3 is TGTGCCACCAGTACAGGGGGCCTCGCCTCCTACAATGAGCAGTTCTTC. It encodes CATSTGGLASYNEQFF.

V gene TRBV10-3 combines with J gene TRBJ1-1; D not certain. Trimming removed 4 bases at V and 11 bases at J, with 17 bases between. This CDR3 contains 13 residues. Germline V lookup: CDR1 ENHRY, CDR2 SYGVKD. DNA of the CDR3: TGTGCCATCAGTGCCGTGGGGATGGGAGCGGCTTTCTTT. This gives the protein CAISAVGMGAAFF.

The chain combines TRBV6-1 with TRBJ2-5; 7 bases match TRBD2. Germline V lookup: CDR1 MNHNS, CDR2 SASEGT. The CDR3 runs 15 residues. V gave up 0 bases and J gave up 1 base; unmatched junction bases: 2. The CDR3 sequence: CASSEAGGGQETQYF. CDR3 DNA: TGTGCCAGCAGTGAAGCTGGCGGGGGCCAAGAGACCCAGTACTTC.

This clone showed up many times. This clone may be a read error of a much larger clone one base away. At the DNA level, this CDR3 is encoded by other sequences in the same sample as well. The rearrangement uses TRBV7-6 and TRBJ2-5, with 9 bases lining up with TRBD2. V shed 1 base and J 4 bases; nucleotides not matched to a gene: 7. The CDR3 is made up of 16 amino acids. Germline-derived CDR1 and CDR2 are SGHVS and FNYEAQ. The CDR3, as DNA: TGTGCCAGCAGCTTAGGCGGCGGGGGGGGGACAGAGACCCAGTACTTC. Its protein is CASSLGGGGGTETQYF.

Comment on this clone: One junction end disagrees with the germline gene, perhaps due to a read error. The chain is built from TRBV5-1 and TRBJ2-5; 7 bases are a match to TRBD2. CDR3 size: 13 residues. The germline CDR1 and CDR2 sequences are SGHRS and YFSETQ. CDR3 region: CASSLVGRDCGDF. CDR3 sequence (DNA): TGCGCCAGCAGCTTGGTAGGGAGGGACTGCGGGGACTTC.

In this sample, this clone turned up once. This chain joins TRBV6-2 or TRBV6-3 and TRBJ2-7; 9 bases agree with TRBD1. Trimming cost V 5 bases and J 6 bases; bases outside gene matches: 8. The length of the CDR3 is 14 residues. Germline assignment: CDR1 MNHEY and CDR2 SVGEGT. The CDR3 DNA is TGTGCCAGCAGTACCTGGACAGGGGTTGTCGAGCAGTACTTC. Translation gives CASSTWTGVVEQYF.

This rearrangement joins TRBV9 to TRBJ1-4; the D gene is possibly TRBD1 (5 bases). Looked up from germline, CDR1 is SGDLS and CDR2 is YYNGEE. The CDR3 length is 14 residues. Trimming cost V 4 bases and J 4 bases, with 11 bases left between them. CDR3 protein: CASSLDSINEKLFF. CDR3 coding DNA: TGTGCCAGCAGCCTTGACAGTATTAATGAAAAACTGTTTTTT.

The chain couples TRBV18 to TRBJ2-7, with TRBD2 matching 12 bases. There are 16 residues in the CDR3. V gave up 0 bases and J gave up 3 bases; unmatched junction bases: 3. Germline-derived CDR1 and CDR2 are KGHSH and LQKENI. For the CDR3, the DNA is TGTGCCAGCTCACCACCCCTAGCGGGGGGGGGCTACGAGCAGTACTTC. Protein sequence: CASSPPLAGGGYEQYF.

This rearrangement joins TRBV3-1 (or the pseudogene TRBV3-2) to TRBJ2-5, with 10 bases matching TRBD2. The CDR3 consists of 18 residues. Germline V lookup: CDR1 LGHDT, CDR2 YNNKEL (reference sequence). Losses at the gene ends were 2 bases for V and 1 base for J; bases not matched to a gene: 10. CDR3 residues: CASSQFFSGGPIQETQYF. The CDR3 DNA follows: TGTGCCAGCAGCCAATTTTTTAGCGGGGGGCCGATCCAAGAGACCCAGTACTTC.

This clone was detected only once. The chain uses TRBV6-5 and TRBJ1-1; TRBD1 aligns across 9 bases. The CDR3 is 13 amino acids. V gave up 6 bases and J gave up 8 bases; unmatched junction bases: 7. Germline values: CDR1 MNHEY, CDR2 SVGAGI. CDR3 nucleotides: TGTGCCAGCAGCCCCAACAGGGGGCGGGAAGCTTTCTTT. Translation gives CASSPNRGREAFF.

V usage is TRBV10-3 and J usage is TRBJ2-7; 10 bases align to TRBD1. After removal of 6 bases from V and 2 bases from J, the junction contained 10 bases not matched to a gene. The CDR3 length is 16 residues. Germline V gene sequence: CDR1 ENHRY, CDR2 SYGVKD. The CDR3 is CAIRGIRDRGPYEQYF. The CDR3 region has the DNA TGTGCCATCAGGGGGATCCGGGACAGGGGCCCCTACGAGCAGTACTTC.

The genes are TRBV7-9 and TRBJ1-4; the D is unclear. The CDR3 has 14 amino acids. CDR1 is SEHNR and CDR2 is FQNEAQ in the germline V gene (reference sequence). Trimming cost V 5 bases and J 8 bases, with 15 bases left between them. CDR3 sequence (DNA): TGTGCCAGCAGCCCAACACCGCAGTGGGAAAAACTGTTTTTT. It specifies CASSPTPQWEKLFF.

The chain combines TRBV19 with TRBJ2-7; D is unclear. Trimming stripped 10 bases from V and 0 bases from J, with 10 bases between. Germline V CDR1 and CDR2: LNHDA, SQIVND (reference sequence). The CDR3 runs to 12 residues. For the CDR3, the DNA is TGTGCCACCCGAAGGAGCTCCTACGAGCAGTACTTC. It encodes CATRRSSYEQYF.

The chain employs TRBV6-5 and TRBJ2-2; 9 bases are a match to TRBD2. This CDR3 has 16 residues. Germline loops: CDR1 MNHEY, CDR2 SVGAGI. The ends lost 4 bases at V and 5 bases at J; junction bases unmatched: 8. Written as DNA, the CDR3 is TGTGCCAGCAGTTTGTTAGCGGGGGTTGGTACCGGGGAGCTGTTTTTT. This sequence encodes CASSLLAGVGTGELFF.

The chain links TRBV7-3 to TRBJ2-7, with 7 bases matching TRBD2. The CDR3 totals 15 residues. V was clipped by 5 bases and J by 5 bases; unmatched bases: 12. Germline V gene data show CDR1 as SGHTA and CDR2 as FQGTGA. The CDR3 DNA is TGTGCCAGCAGCCGGGGACTTGCGGGGGTTAACGAGCAGTACTTC. This sequence encodes CASSRGLAGVNEQYF.

The chain recombines TRBV19 with TRBJ1-5; D not resolved. CDR1 and CDR2 (germline): LNHDA, SQIVND (reference sequence). The CDR3 runs to 12 residues. V was trimmed by 7 bases and J by 2 bases, leaving 6 bases between them. Written as DNA, the CDR3 is TGTGCCAGTAAAGAGGGCAATCAGCCCCAGCATTTT. It yields the protein CASKEGNQPQHF.

The rearrangement uses TRBV2 and TRBJ2-4, with TRBD2 matching over 7 bases. The J segment lost 3 bases and the V segment lost 7 bases, leaving 9 bases of the junction unmatched. Germline V lookup: CDR1 SNHLY, CDR2 FYNNEI. The CDR3 sequence is 15 residues long. Here the CDR3 reads CASTGTTDHKNIQYF. The CDR3 nucleotides are TGTGCCAGCACCGGGACTACCGACCACAAAAACATTCAGTACTTC.

The CDR3 reads CASSITAGGLGNEQFF. CDR3 bases: TGTGCCAGTAGTATAACGGCGGGGGGGCTCGGGAATGAGCAGTTCTTC. The rearrangement uses TRBV19 and TRBJ2-1, with 9 bases lining up with TRBD2. CDR3 length: 16 residues. Germline V gene sequence: CDR1 LNHDA, CDR2 SQIVND (reference sequence). The trim removed 2 bases at V and 7 bases at J, leaving 9 bases unmatched.

This clone has more than one count but fewer than ten. The rearrangement uses TRBV18 and TRBJ1-6; no clear D. The ends were cut back, 2 bases at V and 8 bases at J, with 13 bases in the middle. The CDR3 extends over 15 amino acids. The V gene's germline CDR1 is KGHSH and CDR2 LQKENI. CDR3 in DNA: TGTGCCAGCTCACCAACAGCCGAGGGAGATTCACCCCTCCACTTT. Its protein is CASSPTAEGDSPLHF.

This chain uses TRBV7-9 with TRBJ2-5; no firm D call. The germline gives CDR1 SEHNR, CDR2 FQNEAQ (reference sequence). CDR3 length: 14 residues. V lost 3 bases and J lost 5, with 13 bases in between. Here the CDR3 reads CASSLVPGRETQYF. In DNA form, the CDR3 reads TGTGCCAGCAGCTTGGTCCCAGGCAGGGAGACCCAGTACTTC.

This clone appeared once. The chain links TRBV6-5 to TRBJ2-7; 7 bases map to TRBD1. Trimming cost V 4 bases and J 4 bases; bases outside gene matches: 10. Germline CDR1 reads MNHEY; CDR2 reads SVGAGI. The CDR3 totals 15 residues. The CDR3 DNA follows: TGTGCCAGCAGTTCATCGGGACAGATTAATTACGAGCAGTACTTC. Its protein product is CASSSSGQINYEQYF.

The chain couples TRBV5-6 to TRBJ2-4, with 7 bases aligning to TRBD1. J was trimmed by 5 bases and V by 3 bases; bases with no gene match: 11. Germline CDR1 and CDR2: SGHDT and YYEEEE. The CDR3 totals 16 residues. In DNA, the CDR3 is TGTGCCAGCAGCTATGAAGGGGGCGCCGGGGAAAACATTCAGTACTTC. Its protein product is CASSYEGGAGENIQYF.

V usage is TRBV5-1 and J usage is TRBJ1-5, with D perhaps matching TRBD1 (5 bases). Germline loops: CDR1 SGHRS, CDR2 YFSETQ. V was cut by 1 base and J by 3 bases, with 11 bases left in between. There are 15 residues in the CDR3. The CDR3 here is CASSLSGTLNQPQHF. DNA of the CDR3: TGCGCCAGCAGCTTGTCCGGGACTCTCAATCAGCCCCAGCATTTT.

The chain employs TRBV2 and TRBJ2-7; the match to TRBD1 covers 7 bases. There are 14 residues in the CDR3. Losses at the gene ends were 8 bases for V and 3 bases for J; bases not matched to a gene: 10. CDR1 SNHLY and CDR2 FYNNEI come from the germline V gene. CDR3 coding DNA: TGTGCCAGCCTGACTCGACAGGGAGTCTACGAGCAGTACTTC. Protein: CASLTRQGVYEQYF.

CDR3 coding DNA: TGCGCCAGCAGCCCGAATAGCGGGGGCCTTAACTCCTACGAGCAGTACTTC. Its translation: CASSPNSGGLNSYEQYF. This rearrangement joins TRBV5-1 to TRBJ2-7, with TRBD2 matching 9 bases. The CDR3 covers 17 residues. Germline values: CDR1 SGHRS, CDR2 YFSETQ. Trimming removed 4 bases from V and 0 bases from J; junction bases left unmatched: 11. Full variable domain (outside the CDR3, taken from reference TRBV5-1 and TRBJ2-7): KAGVTQTPRYLIKTRGQQVTLSCSPISGHRSVSWYQQTPGQGLQFLFEYFSETQRNKGNFPGRFSGRQFSNSRSEMNVSTLELGDSALYLCASSPNSGGLNSYEQYFGPGTRLTVT.

The count of this clone is one. CDR3 residues: CASSPRTEGETQYF. CDR3 in DNA: TGTGCCAGCAGTCCACGGACAGAGGGGGAGACCCAGTACTTC. The chain links TRBV27 to TRBJ2-5, with D perhaps matching TRBD1 (6 bases). V shed 5 bases and J shed 5 bases, with 15 bases lying between them. Germline values: CDR1 MNHEY, CDR2 SMNVEV (reference sequence). The CDR3 contains 14 residues.

The CDR3, as DNA: TGTGCCAGCAGCCAGAGACAGACGACCTCTGGAAACACCATATATTTT. Translation gives CASSQRQTTSGNTIYF. The chain carries TRBV4-2 and TRBJ1-3; tentatively, D is TRBD1 (5 bases). Deletions cut 3 bases from V and 0 bases from J, with 12 bases between. CDR1 is LGHNA and CDR2 is YNFKEQ in the germline V gene. This CDR3 has 16 residues.

The rearrangement joins TRBV11-2 to TRBJ1-2; 8 bases are a match to TRBD1. Germline V CDR1 and CDR2: SGHAT, FQNNGV. Trimming at V came to 6 bases and at J to 4 bases, leaving 19 bases not matched to a gene. This CDR3 contains 18 residues. The CDR3, as DNA: TGTGCCAGCAGTCAACCCGCCTCCGGGACAGGTGCGATCTATGGCTACACCTTC. It encodes CASSQPASGTGAIYGYTF.

The chain carries TRBV27 and TRBJ2-3; tentative D call: TRBD2 (5 bases). Deletions cut 2 bases from V and 1 base from J, with 10 bases between. The CDR3 runs 15 residues. Germline V gene sequence: CDR1 MNHEY, CDR2 SMNVEV (reference sequence). The CDR3 spells CASSLSGRRTDTQYF. In DNA, the CDR3 is TGTGCCAGCAGTTTAAGCGGTCGTCGCACAGATACGCAGTATTTT.

The chain links TRBV5-1 to TRBJ2-3; TRBD1 might be the D (5 bases). Germline V CDR1 and CDR2: SGHRS, YFSETQ. V lost 0 bases, J lost 1 base, and 12 bases lay in between. The CDR3 loop spans 16 amino acids. CDR3 in DNA: TGCGCCAGCAGCTTGGTGGGGCCGGGTGGCACAGATACGCAGTATTTT. It is translated as CASSLVGPGGTDTQYF.

The gene calls are TRBV19 and TRBJ2-3, with TRBD2 matching over 12 bases. V trimming: 5 bases; J trimming: 4 bases; junction bases outside the gene matches: 10. Germline V lookup: CDR1 LNHDA, CDR2 SQIVND (reference sequence). This CDR3 has 17 residues. CDR3 bases: TGTGCCAGTAGTCCCAAGACTAGCGGGGGTGGATCAGATACGCAGTATTTT. This sequence encodes CASSPKTSGGGSDTQYF. Drawing the rest from reference TRBV19 and TRBJ2-3, the complete variable domain is DGGITQSPKYLFRKEGQNVTLSCEQNLNHDAMYWYRQDPGQGLRLIYYSQIVNDFQKGDIAEGYSVSREKKESFPLTVTSAQKNPTAFYLCASSPKTSGGGSDTQYFGPGTRLTVL.